The 25 T cell receptor beta chains below come from one sample, sequenced in a study of T-cell reconstitution after alpha-beta-depleted transplantation in children. TCRbeta library construction was performed incorporating unique molecular identifiers. TCRdb used MiXCR to reprocess the PCR reads, holding one entry per CDR3 protein. The sample lists around 490,000 distinct CDR3 sequences; about an eighth were seen once. Source: PBMCs, mostly from graft donor cells, taken 180 days after TCRalphabeta/CD19-depleted stem cell transplant. These receptors were taken from a female patient aged 2-9 years who had a stem cell transplant for aplastic anemia, so the T cells may come from the graft donor.

The chain has TRBV27 and TRBJ1-1; D gene ambiguous. In germline, CDR1 is MNHEY, CDR2 SMNVEV (reference sequence). V dropped 5 bases and J dropped 3 bases, with 13 bases sitting between them. The CDR3 has 14 amino acids. CDR3 sequence (DNA): TGTGCCAGCAGTGATGGAGGGAGGGACACTGAAGCTTTCTTT. Translation: CASSDGGRDTEAFF.

This clonotype showed up just a few times. The CDR3: CASTPGLAGVTGELFF. The CDR3 nucleotides read TGTGCCAGCACCCCAGGGCTAGCGGGAGTCACCGGGGAGCTGTTTTTT. This chain uses TRBV11-3 with TRBJ2-2; TRBD2 agrees at 10 bases. Germline values: CDR1 SGHNT, CDR2 YENEEA. The J segment lost 4 bases and the V segment lost 7 bases, leaving 9 bases of the junction unmatched. This CDR3 comprises 16 residues. The variable domain in full, with the rest retrieved from reference TRBV11-3 and TRBJ2-2, is EAGVVQSPRYKIIEKKQPVAFWCNPISGHNTLYWYLQNLGQGPELLIRYENEEAVDDSQLPKDRFSAERLKGVDSTLKIQPAELGDSAVYLCASTPGLAGVTGELFFGEGSRLTVL.

Many counts were recorded for this clonotype. V usage is TRBV12-3 or TRBV12-4 and J usage is TRBJ2-1; D gene ambiguous. The CDR3 runs 15 residues. Trimming removed 6 bases at V and 2 bases at J, with 14 bases between. As DNA, the CDR3 is TGTGCCAGCAGAGGTGACCCTTACCCCTACAATGAGCAGTTCTTC. Residues: CASRGDPYPYNEQFF.

The CDR3 reads CASSFFDGHNEKLFF. The CDR3 DNA follows: TGTGCCAGCAGTTTTTTCGACGGCCATAATGAAAAACTGTTTTTT. The J gene is TRBJ1-4, the V gene TRBV28; D not resolved. Germline-derived CDR1 and CDR2 are MDHEN and SYDVKM. V gave up 3 bases and J gave up 4 bases, with 12 bases separating them. The CDR3 loop spans 15 amino acids.

The V call is TRBV20-1, the J call TRBJ2-3; D not resolved. The ends were cut back, 5 bases at V and 2 bases at J, with 2 bases in the middle. Germline CDR1 is DFQATT and CDR2 is SNEGSKA (reference sequence). This CDR3 region has 10 residues. This CDR3 reads CSAYTDTQYF. CDR3 nucleotides: TGCAGTGCTTACACAGATACGCAGTATTTT.

This clonotype has a handful of counts. This chain links TRBV24-1 with TRBJ2-1; 8 nucleotides line up with TRBD1. This CDR3 has 18 residues. From germline, CDR1 is KGHDR and CDR2 SFDVKD. J lost 8 bases, V lost 1 base, and 15 bases had no gene match. The CDR3 DNA is TGTGCCACCAGTGATTTTTCAAAGCCTGGACAGGGCGGACATGAGCAGTTCTTC. It specifies CATSDFSKPGQGGHEQFF.

The chain recombines TRBV4-1 with TRBJ2-5; D is ambiguous. Germline lookup yields CDR1 MGHRA and CDR2 YSYEKL. CDR3 length: 12 amino acids. Trimming left V 2 bases short and J 4 bases short, with 5 bases between. The CDR3 is CASSQLGETQYF. In nucleotides, the CDR3 is TGCGCCAGCAGCCAACTCGGAGAGACCCAGTACTTC.

The V and J genes are TRBV2 and TRBJ2-1; D may be TRBD2 (6 bases). CDR3 length: 13 amino acids. V dropped 5 bases and J dropped 10 bases, with 15 bases sitting between them. Germline loops: CDR1 SNHLY, CDR2 FYNNEI. The CDR3 region is CASSMKTGGEQFF. In nucleotides, the CDR3 is TGTGCCAGCAGTATGAAGACTGGGGGGGAGCAGTTCTTC.

This sequence joins TRBV6-5 and TRBJ2-1; D is perhaps TRBD2 (6 bases). Per the germline V gene, CDR1 is MNHEY and CDR2 is SVGAGI. The CDR3 runs 16 residues. Trimming left V 2 bases short and J 7 bases short, with 18 bases between. This chain's CDR3 is CASSYIGGSYGNEQFF. As DNA, the CDR3 is TGTGCCAGCAGTTACATCGGGGGATCATATGGGAATGAGCAGTTCTTC.

This clonotype was counted ten times or more. This chain joins TRBV12-3 or TRBV12-4 and TRBJ2-2; TRBD2 is a possible D gene (6 bases). Trimming stripped 4 bases from V and 4 bases from J, with 13 bases between. The CDR3 is made up of 15 amino acids. The CDR3 loop is CASSSTGAATGELFF. The CDR3 DNA is TGTGCCAGCAGTTCTACGGGAGCGGCCACCGGGGAGCTGTTTTTT.

CDR3 loop: CASSSSDRGHPYEQYF. DNA of the CDR3: TGTGCCAGCAGTTCGAGTGACAGGGGGCACCCCTACGAGCAGTACTTC. The chain uses TRBV28 and TRBJ2-7; 10 bases map to TRBD1. Trimming removed 4 bases from V and 2 bases from J; junction bases left unmatched: 8. CDR1 is MDHEN and CDR2 is SYDVKM in the germline V gene. CDR3 length: 16 residues.

There are a few counts of this clonotype. The chain links TRBV19 to TRBJ1-1, with D perhaps matching TRBD1 (5 bases). The V and J ends lost 6 bases and 1 base respectively, with 15 bases between them. The CDR3 has 15 amino acids. Germline CDR1 LNHDA, CDR2 SQIVND (reference sequence). DNA of the CDR3: TGTGCCAGTAGCGTGACCGGGACGAGGAACACTGAAGCTTTCTTT. It translates to CASSVTGTRNTEAFF.

The CDR3 protein is CATSRARLGDFTGELFF. The CDR3 region has the DNA TGTGCCACCAGCAGAGCACGGTTAGGGGATTTCACCGGGGAGCTGTTTTTT. The chain uses TRBV15 and TRBJ2-2; weak D call: TRBD1 (5 bases). The CDR3 covers 17 residues. Trimming removed 1 base from V and 4 bases from J, with 16 bases in between. Germline loops: CDR1 LNHNV, CDR2 YYDKDF (reference sequence).

This clonotype was seen only a few times. The chain has TRBV20-1 and TRBJ1-1; D perhaps matches TRBD1 (5 bases). The CDR3 sequence is 13 residues long. Per germline, CDR1 DFQATT and CDR2 SNEGSKA (reference sequence). V lost 4 bases to trimming and J lost 3 bases, with 12 bases between them. CDR3 residues: CSANQGGDTEAFF. The CDR3 coding sequence is TGCAGTGCTAATCAGGGTGGGGACACTGAAGCTTTCTTT.

The J gene is TRBJ2-1, the V gene TRBV29-1; maybe TRBD2 (7 bases). Trimming left V 0 bases short and J 6 bases short, with 15 bases between. There are 15 residues in the CDR3. Germline CDR1 and CDR2: SQVTM and ANQGSEA. CDR3 in amino acids: CSVEEVQGRVNEQFF. CDR3 coding DNA: TGCAGCGTTGAAGAGGTGCAGGGGAGGGTCAATGAGCAGTTCTTC.

The genes are TRBV6-1 and TRBJ2-2; no clear D. The V end was cut by 7 bases, the J end by 0 bases, with 15 bases between. The CDR3 totals 16 residues. Germline CDR1 reads MNHNS; CDR2 reads SASEGT. The CDR3 spells CASTLPPAANTGELFF. CDR3 DNA sequence: TGTGCCAGCACCTTACCCCCGGCAGCGAACACCGGGGAGCTGTTTTTT.

This clonotype was seen at least ten times. The V gene is TRBV12-3 or TRBV12-4, the J gene TRBJ2-7; D unresolved. The CDR3 extends over 13 amino acids. The V and J ends lost 6 bases and 6 bases respectively, with 15 bases between them. CDR3 coding DNA: TGTGCCAGCAGGACTGGACGGCTGGGCGAGCAGTACTTC. Protein sequence: CASRTGRLGEQYF.

The chain has TRBV30 and TRBJ2-1; TRBD2 aligns across 8 bases. CDR1 is GTSNPN, CDR2 SVGIG, per germline (reference sequence). V lost 1 base and J lost 14; bases outside the gene matches: 4. The CDR3 is made up of 11 amino acids. The DNA of the CDR3 is TGTGCCTGGAGTGCCGGGACTAGAAAGTTCTTC. Translating gives CAWSAGTRKFF.

The V gene is TRBV20-1, the J gene TRBJ1-2; D remains ambiguous. The V and J ends lost 3 bases and 2 bases respectively, with 7 bases between them. This CDR3 contains 12 residues. Germline CDR1 reads DFQATT; CDR2 reads SNEGSKA (reference sequence). Written as DNA, the CDR3 is TGCAGTGCTAGCGCTGGGAACTATGGCTACACCTTC. This gives the protein CSASAGNYGYTF.

This clonotype was seen a few times. The CDR3 DNA sequence: TGCAGTGCTGACTCTCTCTGGCGGAGCTCCTACGAGCAGTACTTC. Translated, it gives CSADSLWRSSYEQYF. The chain employs TRBV20-1 and TRBJ2-7; D not certain. This CDR3 has 15 residues. V lost 5 bases and J lost 0, with 17 bases in between. CDR1 and CDR2 (germline): DFQATT, SNEGSKA (reference sequence).

There are a few counts of this clonotype. V gene TRBV6-1 combines with J gene TRBJ1-2; D ambiguous. The germline V and J ends were trimmed by 6 bases and 2 bases, with 19 bases remaining between them. This CDR3 comprises 16 residues. Germline CDR1 reads MNHNS; CDR2 reads SASEGT. This CDR3 reads CASSDSRLARNYGYTF. The CDR3 nucleotides read TGTGCCAGCAGCGATTCTCGTTTGGCACGAAACTATGGCTACACCTTC.

This clonotype was found a few times. For the CDR3, the DNA is TGTGCCAGCAGTTACTGGACTAGCGGGCCCAGCTCCTACAATGAGCAGTTCTTC. This codes for CASSYWTSGPSSYNEQFF. V gene TRBV6-5 combines with J gene TRBJ2-1, with 11 bases identical to TRBD2. This CDR3 spans 18 amino acids. V trimming: 1 base; J trimming: 0 bases; junction bases outside the gene matches: 5. Germline V gene data show CDR1 as MNHEY and CDR2 as SVGAGI.

This clonotype was seen only a few times. This chain links TRBV15 with TRBJ2-5; D could derive from TRBD1 or TRBD2 (7 bases each). The V gene lost 3 bases and the J gene lost 10 bases, with 18 bases spanning the gap. CDR1 and CDR2 (germline): LNHNV, YYDKDF (reference sequence). The CDR3 consists of 14 residues. This CDR3 reads CATSSSPSRGGQYF. CDR3 DNA: TGTGCCACCAGCAGTTCCCCGAGCAGGGGGGGCCAGTACTTC.

The chain is built from TRBV7-9 and TRBJ1-3, with D tentatively TRBD1 (5 bases). The CDR3 runs to 15 residues. The germline V and J ends were trimmed by 5 bases and 0 bases, with 11 bases remaining between them. Germline values: CDR1 SEHNR, CDR2 FQNEAQ (reference sequence). The CDR3 DNA follows: TGTGCCAGCAGCCATTCCGGGACCTCTGGAAACACCATATATTTT. It encodes CASSHSGTSGNTIYF.

The chain couples TRBV12-3 or TRBV12-4 to TRBJ1-2; 7 nucleotides align to TRBD1. V lost 1 base, J lost 8 bases, and 7 bases stayed unmatched. The CDR3 runs to 14 residues. CDR3 in amino acids: CASSLGTGAGGYTF. The CDR3 coding sequence is TGTGCCAGCAGTTTAGGAACAGGGGCAGGGGGCTACACCTTC.